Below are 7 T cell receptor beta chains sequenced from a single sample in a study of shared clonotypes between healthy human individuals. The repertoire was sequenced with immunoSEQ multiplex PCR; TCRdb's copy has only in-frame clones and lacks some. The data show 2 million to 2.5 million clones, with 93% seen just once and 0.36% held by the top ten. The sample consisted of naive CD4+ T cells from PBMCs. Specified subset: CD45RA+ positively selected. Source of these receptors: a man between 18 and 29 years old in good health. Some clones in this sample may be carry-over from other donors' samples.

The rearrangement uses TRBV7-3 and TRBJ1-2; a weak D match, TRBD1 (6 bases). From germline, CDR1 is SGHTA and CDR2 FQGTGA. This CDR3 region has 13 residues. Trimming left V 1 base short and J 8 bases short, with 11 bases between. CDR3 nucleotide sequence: TGTGCCAGCAGCTTAATGAGGGGGGAAGGCTACACCTTC. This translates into CASSLMRGEGYTF.

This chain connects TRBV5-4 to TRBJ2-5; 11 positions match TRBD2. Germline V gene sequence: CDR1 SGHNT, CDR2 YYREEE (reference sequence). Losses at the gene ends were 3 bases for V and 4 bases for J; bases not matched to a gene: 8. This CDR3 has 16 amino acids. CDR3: CASSYLAGGGPETQYF. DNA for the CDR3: TGTGCCAGCAGCTACCTAGCGGGAGGAGGGCCAGAGACCCAGTACTTC.

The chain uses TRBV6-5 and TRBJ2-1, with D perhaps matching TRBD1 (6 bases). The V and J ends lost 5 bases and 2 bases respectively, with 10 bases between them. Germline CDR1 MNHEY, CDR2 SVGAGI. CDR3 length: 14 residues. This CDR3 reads CASSTGTTYNEQFF. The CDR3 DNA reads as TGTGCCAGCAGTACCGGGACAACCTACAATGAGCAGTTCTTC.

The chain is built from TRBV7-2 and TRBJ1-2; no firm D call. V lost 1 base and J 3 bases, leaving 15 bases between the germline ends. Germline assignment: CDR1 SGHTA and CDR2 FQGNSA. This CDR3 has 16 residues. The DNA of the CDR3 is TGTGCCAGCAGCTTAGTGGTAGGGAGTGGTTACTATGGCTACACCTTC. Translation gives CASSLVVGSGYYGYTF.

The CDR3 DNA sequence: TGCAGCGTTACGGAGCGGGGGGGTAAGCGTGAGCAGTACTTC. This translates into CSVTERGGKREQYF. This sequence joins TRBV29-1 and TRBJ2-7, with 10 bases matching TRBD2. V shed 5 bases, J shed 7 bases, and the junction held 11 bases outside the gene matches. The germline CDR1 and CDR2 sequences are SQVTM and ANQGSEA. The CDR3 is 14 amino acids.

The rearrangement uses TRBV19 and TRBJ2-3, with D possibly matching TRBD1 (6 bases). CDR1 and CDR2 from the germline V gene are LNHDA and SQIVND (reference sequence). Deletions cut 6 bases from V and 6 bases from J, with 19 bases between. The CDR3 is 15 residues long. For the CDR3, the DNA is TGTGCCAGTAGCCCCGGACAGACCTTTGCGGATACGCAGTATTTT. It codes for CASSPGQTFADTQYF.

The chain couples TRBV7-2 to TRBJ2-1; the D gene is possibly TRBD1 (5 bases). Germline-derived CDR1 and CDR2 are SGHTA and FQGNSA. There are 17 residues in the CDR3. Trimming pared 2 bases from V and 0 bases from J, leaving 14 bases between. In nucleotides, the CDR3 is TGTGCCAGCAGCTTACAGGGTCCTTTCTTCTCCTACAATGAGCAGTTCTTC. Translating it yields CASSLQGPFFSYNEQFF.